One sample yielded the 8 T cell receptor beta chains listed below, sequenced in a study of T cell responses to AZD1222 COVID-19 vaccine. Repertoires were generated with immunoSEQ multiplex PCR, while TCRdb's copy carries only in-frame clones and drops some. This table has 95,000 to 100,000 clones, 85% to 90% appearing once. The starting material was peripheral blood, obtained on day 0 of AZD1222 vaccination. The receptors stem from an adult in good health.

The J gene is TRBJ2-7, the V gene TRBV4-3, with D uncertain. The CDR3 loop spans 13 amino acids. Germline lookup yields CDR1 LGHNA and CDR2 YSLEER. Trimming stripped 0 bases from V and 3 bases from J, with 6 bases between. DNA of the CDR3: TGCGCCAGCAGCCAAGACTCCTACTACGAGCAGTACTTC. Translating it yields CASSQDSYYEQYF.

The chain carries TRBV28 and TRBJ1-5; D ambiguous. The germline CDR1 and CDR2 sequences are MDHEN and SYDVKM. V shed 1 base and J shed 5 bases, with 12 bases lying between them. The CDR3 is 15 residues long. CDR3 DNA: TGTGCCAGCAGTTTATCGGGCCTCCAAGATCAGCCCCAGCATTTT. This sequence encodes CASSLSGLQDQPQHF.

The CDR3 region has the DNA TGTGCCAGCAGTTTAGAGGGGACTTCACCCCTCCACTTT. Translating gives CASSLEGTSPLHF. The chain employs TRBV6-5 and TRBJ1-6; TRBD1 is a possible D gene (5 bases). Germline V lookup: CDR1 MNHEY, CDR2 SVGAGI. The CDR3 is 13 residues long. The V end lost 4 bases, the J end lost 9 bases, and 10 bases lay between the germline ends.

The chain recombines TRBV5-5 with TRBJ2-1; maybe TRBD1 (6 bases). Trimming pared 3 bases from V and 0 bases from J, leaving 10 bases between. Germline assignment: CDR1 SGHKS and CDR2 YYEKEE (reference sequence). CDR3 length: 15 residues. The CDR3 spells CASSSRDNSYNEQFF. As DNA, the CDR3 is TGTGCCAGCAGCTCCAGGGACAACTCCTACAATGAGCAGTTCTTC.

The CDR3 here is CASSYSRGSGELFF. In DNA, the CDR3 is TGTGCCAGCAGTTACTCGAGAGGGTCCGGGGAGCTGTTTTTT. This chain uses TRBV6-2 or TRBV6-3 with TRBJ2-2; a weak D match, TRBD2 (5 bases). The V gene's germline CDR1 is MNHEY and CDR2 SVGEGT. The germline V and J ends were trimmed by 0 bases and 6 bases, with 8 bases remaining between them. CDR3 length: 14 residues.

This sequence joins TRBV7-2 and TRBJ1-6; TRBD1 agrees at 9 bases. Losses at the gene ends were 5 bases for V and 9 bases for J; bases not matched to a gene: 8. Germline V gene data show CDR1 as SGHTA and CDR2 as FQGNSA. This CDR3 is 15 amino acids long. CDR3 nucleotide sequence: TGTGCCAGCAGCGCTGCTCCGGGACAGGGTTCACCCCTCCACTTT. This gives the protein CASSAAPGQGSPLHF. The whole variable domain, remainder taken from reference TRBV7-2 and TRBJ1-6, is GAGVSQSPSNKVTEKGKDVELRCDPISGHTALYWYRQSLGQGLEFLIYFQGNSAPDKSGLPSDRFSAERTGGSVSTLTIQRTQQEDSAVYLCASSAAPGQGSPLHFGNGTRLTVT.

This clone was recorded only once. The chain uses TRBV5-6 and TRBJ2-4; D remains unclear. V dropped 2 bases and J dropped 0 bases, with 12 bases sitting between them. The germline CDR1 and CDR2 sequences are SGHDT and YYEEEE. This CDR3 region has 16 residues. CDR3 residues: CASSFRSIQAKNIQYF. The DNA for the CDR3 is TGTGCCAGCAGCTTTCGGAGTATACAAGCCAAAAACATTCAGTACTTC.

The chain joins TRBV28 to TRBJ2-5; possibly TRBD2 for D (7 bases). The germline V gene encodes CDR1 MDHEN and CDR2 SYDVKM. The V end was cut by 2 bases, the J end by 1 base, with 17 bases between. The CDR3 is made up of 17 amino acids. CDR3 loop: CASSLGVGGPFQETQYF. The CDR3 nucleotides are TGTGCCAGCAGTTTAGGGGTCGGGGGGCCCTTCCAAGAGACCCAGTACTTC. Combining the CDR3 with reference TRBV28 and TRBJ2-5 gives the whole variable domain DVKVTQSSRYLVKRTGEKVFLECVQDMDHENMFWYRQDPGLGLRLIYFSYDVKMKEKGDIPEGYSVSREKKERFSLILESASTNQTSMYLCASSLGVGGPFQETQYFGPGTRLLVL.